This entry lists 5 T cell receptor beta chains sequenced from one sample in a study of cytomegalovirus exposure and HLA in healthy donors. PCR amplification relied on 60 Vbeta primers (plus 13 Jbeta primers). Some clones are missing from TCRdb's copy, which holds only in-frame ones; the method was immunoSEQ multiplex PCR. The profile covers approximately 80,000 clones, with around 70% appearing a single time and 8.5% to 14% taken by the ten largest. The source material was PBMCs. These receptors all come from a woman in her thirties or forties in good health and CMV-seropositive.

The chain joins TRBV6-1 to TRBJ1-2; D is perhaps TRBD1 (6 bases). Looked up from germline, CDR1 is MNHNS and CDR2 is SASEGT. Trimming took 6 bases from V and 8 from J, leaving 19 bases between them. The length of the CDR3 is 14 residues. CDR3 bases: TGTGCCAGCAGCCACCCGGTACAGGGTCAGGGCTACACCTTC. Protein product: CASSHPVQGQGYTF.

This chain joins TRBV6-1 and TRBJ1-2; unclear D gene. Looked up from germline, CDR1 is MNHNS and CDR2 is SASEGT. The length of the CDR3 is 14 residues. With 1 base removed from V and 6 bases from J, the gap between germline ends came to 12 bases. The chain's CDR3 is CASSEVWSSDGYTF. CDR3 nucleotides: TGTGCCAGCAGTGAAGTGTGGAGTTCGGATGGCTACACCTTC.

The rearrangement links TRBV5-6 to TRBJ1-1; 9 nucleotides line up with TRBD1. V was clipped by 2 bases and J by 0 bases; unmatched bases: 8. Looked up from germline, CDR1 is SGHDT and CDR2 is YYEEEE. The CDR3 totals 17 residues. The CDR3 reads CASSFTGGASVNTEAFF. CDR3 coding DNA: TGTGCCAGCAGCTTCACAGGGGGCGCCTCTGTGAACACTGAAGCTTTCTTT.

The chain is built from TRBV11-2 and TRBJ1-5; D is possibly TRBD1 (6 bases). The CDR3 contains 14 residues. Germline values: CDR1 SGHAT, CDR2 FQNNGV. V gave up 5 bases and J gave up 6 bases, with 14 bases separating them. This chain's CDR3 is CASSPQGSGQPQHF. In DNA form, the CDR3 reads TGTGCCAGCAGCCCCCAGGGGTCAGGTCAGCCCCAGCATTTT.

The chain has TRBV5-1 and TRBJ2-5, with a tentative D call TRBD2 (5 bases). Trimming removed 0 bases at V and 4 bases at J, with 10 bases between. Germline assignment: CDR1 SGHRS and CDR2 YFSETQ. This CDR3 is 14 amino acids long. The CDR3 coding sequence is TGCGCCAGCAGCTTGGATAATGCGGGAGAGACCCAGTACTTC. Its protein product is CASSLDNAGETQYF.